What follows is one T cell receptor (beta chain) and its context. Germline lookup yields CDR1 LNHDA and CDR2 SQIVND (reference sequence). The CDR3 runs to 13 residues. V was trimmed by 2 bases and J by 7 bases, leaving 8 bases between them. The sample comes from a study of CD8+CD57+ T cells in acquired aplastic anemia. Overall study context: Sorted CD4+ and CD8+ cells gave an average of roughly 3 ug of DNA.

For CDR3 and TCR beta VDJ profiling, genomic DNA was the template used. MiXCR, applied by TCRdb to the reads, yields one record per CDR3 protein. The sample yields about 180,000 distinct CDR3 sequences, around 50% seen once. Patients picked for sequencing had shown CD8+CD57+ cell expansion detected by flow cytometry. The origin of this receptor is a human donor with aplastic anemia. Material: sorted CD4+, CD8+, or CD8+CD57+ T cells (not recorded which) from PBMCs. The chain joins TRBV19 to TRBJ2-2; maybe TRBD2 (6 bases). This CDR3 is CASSILGGGELFF. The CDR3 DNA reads TGTGCCAGTAGTATATTGGGGGGCGGGGAGCTGTTTTTT.